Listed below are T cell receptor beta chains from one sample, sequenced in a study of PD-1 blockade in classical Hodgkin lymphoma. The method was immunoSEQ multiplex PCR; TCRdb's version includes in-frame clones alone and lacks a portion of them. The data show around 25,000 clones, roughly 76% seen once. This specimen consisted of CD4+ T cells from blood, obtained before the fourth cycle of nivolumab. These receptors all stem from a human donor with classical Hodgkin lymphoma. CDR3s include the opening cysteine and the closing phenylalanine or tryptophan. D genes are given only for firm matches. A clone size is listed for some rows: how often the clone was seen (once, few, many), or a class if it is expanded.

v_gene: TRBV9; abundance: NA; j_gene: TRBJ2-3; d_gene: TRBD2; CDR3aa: CASSSERTSGGGGTDTQYF; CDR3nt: TGTGCCAGCAGTTCGGAGAGGACTAGCGGGGGTGGAGGCACAGATACGCAGTATTTT
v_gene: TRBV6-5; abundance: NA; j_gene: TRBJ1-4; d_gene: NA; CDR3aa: CASSYGVSTNEKLFF; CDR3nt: TGTGCCAGCAGTTACGGGGTATCAACTAATGAAAAACTGTTTTTT
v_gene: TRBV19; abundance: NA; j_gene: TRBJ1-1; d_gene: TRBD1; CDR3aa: CASSRPGTENTEAFF; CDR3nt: TGTGCCAGTAGTAGACCCGGGACAGAGAACACTGAAGCTTTCTTT
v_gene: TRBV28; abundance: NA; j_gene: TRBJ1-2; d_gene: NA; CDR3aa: CAVSSAGGDYGYTF; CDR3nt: TGTGCCGTCTCCTCGGCCGGGGGTGACTATGGCTACACCTTC
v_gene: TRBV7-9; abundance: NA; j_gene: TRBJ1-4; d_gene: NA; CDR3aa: CASSLQEGGEKLFF; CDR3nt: TGTGCCAGCAGCTTACAGGAGGGGGGTGAAAAACTGTTTTTT
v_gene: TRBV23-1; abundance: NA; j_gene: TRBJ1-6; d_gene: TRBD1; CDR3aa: CASRYRGHMGNSPLHF; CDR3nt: TGCGCCAGCAGGTACAGGGGACATATGGGTAATTCACCCCTCCACTTT
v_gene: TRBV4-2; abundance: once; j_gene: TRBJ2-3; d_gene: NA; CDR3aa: CASSQAGAPVTDTQYF; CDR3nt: TGTGCCAGCAGCCAAGCGGGGGCCCCTGTCACAGATACGCAGTATTTT
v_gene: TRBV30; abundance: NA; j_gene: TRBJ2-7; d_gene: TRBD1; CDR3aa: CAWSVDVVTGGAGSYEQYF; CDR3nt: TGTGCCTGGAGTGTAGACGTTGTGACAGGGGGCGCAGGGTCCTACGAGCAGTACTTC
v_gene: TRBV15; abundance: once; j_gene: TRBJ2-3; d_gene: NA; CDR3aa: CATSLNQGDTQYF; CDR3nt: TGTGCCACCAGCCTAAACCAGGGGGATACGCAGTATTTT
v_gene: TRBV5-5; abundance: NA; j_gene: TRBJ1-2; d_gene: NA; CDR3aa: CASSFQGLSGGYTF; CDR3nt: TGTGCCAGCAGCTTCCAGGGCCTCTCAGGCGGCTACACCTTC
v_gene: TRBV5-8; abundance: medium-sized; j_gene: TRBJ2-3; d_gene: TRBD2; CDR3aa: CASSLGLAGATDTQYF; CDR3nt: TGTGCCAGCAGCTTGGGGCTAGCGGGGGCCACAGATACGCAGTATTTT
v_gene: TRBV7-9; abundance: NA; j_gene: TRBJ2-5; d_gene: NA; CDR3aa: CASSFFMLSREETQYF; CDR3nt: TGTGCCAGCAGCTTTTTCATGTTATCAAGGGAAGAGACCCAGTACTTC
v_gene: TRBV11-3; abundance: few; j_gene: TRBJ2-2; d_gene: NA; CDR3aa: CASSLTGELFF; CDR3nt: TGTGCCAGCAGCCTCACCGGGGAGCTGTTTTTT
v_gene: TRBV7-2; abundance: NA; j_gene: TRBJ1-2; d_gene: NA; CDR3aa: CASELNNYGYTF; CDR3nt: TGTGCCAGCGAACTCAATAACTATGGCTACACCTTC
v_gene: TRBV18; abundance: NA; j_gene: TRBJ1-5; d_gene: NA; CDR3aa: CASSPEYGNQPQHF; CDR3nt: TGTGCCAGCTCACCAGAGTACGGCAATCAGCCCCAGCATTTT
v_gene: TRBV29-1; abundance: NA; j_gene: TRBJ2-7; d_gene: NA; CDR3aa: CSVEVSTDREQYF; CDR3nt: TGCAGCGTTGAGGTGTCTACCGACCGCGAGCAGTACTTC
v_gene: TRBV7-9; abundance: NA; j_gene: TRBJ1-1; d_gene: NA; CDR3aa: CASSQAAGSPAFF; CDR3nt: TGTGCCAGCAGCCAGGCGGCAGGGTCTCCCGCTTTCTTT
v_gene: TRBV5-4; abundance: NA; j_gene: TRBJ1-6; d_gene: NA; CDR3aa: CASNQRGGSYNSPLHF; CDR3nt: TGTGCCAGCAATCAAAGGGGGGGCTCCTATAATTCACCCCTCCACTTT
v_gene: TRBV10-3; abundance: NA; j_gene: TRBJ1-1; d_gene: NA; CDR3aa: CASRFDKNTEAFF; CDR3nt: TGTGCCTCACGATTCGACAAGAACACTGAAGCTTTCTTT